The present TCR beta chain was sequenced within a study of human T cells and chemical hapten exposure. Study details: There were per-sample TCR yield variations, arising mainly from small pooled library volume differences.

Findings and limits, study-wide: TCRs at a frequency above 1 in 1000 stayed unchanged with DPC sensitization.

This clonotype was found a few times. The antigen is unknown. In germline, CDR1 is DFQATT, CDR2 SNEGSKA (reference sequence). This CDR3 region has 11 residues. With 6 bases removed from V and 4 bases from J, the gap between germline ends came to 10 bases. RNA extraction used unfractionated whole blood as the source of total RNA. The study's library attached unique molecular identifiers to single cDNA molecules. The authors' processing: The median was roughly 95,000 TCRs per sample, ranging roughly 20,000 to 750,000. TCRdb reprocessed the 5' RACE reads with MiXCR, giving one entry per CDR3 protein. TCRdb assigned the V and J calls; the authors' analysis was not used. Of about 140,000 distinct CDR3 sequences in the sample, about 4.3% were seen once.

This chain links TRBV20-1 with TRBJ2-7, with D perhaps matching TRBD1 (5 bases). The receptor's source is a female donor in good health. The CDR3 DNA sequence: TGCAGTGCCGACGACAGTTACGAGCAGTACTTC. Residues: CSADDSYEQYF.